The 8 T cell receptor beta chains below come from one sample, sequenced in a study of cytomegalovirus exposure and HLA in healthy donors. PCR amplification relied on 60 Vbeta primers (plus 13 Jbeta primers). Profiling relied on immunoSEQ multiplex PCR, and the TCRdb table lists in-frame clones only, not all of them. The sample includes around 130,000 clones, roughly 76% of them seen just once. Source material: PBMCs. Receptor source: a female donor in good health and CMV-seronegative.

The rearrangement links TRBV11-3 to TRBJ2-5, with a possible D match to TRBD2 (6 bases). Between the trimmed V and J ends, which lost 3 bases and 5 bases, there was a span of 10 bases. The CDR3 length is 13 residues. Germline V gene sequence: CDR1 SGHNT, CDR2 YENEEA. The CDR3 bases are TGTGCCAGCAGCTTCGGGGGATCGGAGACCCAGTACTTC. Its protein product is CASSFGGSETQYF.

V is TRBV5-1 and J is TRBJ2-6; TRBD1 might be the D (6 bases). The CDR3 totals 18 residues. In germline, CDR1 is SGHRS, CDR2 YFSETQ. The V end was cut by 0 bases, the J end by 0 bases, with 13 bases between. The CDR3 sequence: CASSLAPGHGSGANVLTF. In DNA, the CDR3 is TGCGCCAGCAGCTTGGCCCCGGGACACGGCTCTGGGGCCAACGTCCTGACTTTC.

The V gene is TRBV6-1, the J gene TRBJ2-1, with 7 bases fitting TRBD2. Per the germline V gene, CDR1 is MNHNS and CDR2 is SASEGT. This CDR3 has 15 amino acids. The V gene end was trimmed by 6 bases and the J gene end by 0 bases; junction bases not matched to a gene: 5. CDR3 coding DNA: TGTGCCAGCAGGGAAACTAGCGACTCCTACAATGAGCAGTTCTTC. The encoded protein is CASRETSDSYNEQFF.

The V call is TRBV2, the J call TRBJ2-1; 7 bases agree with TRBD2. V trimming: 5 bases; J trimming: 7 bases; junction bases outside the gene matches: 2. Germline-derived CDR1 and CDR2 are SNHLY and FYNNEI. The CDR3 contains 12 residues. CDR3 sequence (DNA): TGTGCCAGCAGTAACGGGGGGAATGAGCAGTTCTTC. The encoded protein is CASSNGGNEQFF.

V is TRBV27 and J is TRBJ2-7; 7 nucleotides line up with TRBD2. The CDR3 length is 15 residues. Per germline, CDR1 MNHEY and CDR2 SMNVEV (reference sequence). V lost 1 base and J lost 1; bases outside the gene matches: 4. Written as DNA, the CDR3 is TGTGCCAGCAGTTTATTTAGCGGGCCTTCCTACGAGCAGTACTTC. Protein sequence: CASSLFSGPSYEQYF.

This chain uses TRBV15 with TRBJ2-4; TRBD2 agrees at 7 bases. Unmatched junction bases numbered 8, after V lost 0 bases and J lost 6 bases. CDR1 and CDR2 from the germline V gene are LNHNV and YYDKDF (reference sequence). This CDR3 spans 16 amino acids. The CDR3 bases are TGTGCCACCAGCAGAGATCTCGCGGGAGCTTTAAACATTCAGTACTTC. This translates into CATSRDLAGALNIQYF.

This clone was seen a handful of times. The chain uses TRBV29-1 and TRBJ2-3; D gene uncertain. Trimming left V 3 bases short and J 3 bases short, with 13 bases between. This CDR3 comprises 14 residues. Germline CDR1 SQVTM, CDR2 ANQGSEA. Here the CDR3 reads CSVEAEIPTDTQYF. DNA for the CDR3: TGCAGCGTTGAGGCGGAAATCCCTACAGATACGCAGTATTTT.

Here the CDR3 DNA reads TGCACCAGCAGCCCCCAGGGACAGGGATACGAGCAGTACTTC. This codes for CTSSPQGQGYEQYF. V gene TRBV1 combines with J gene TRBJ2-7; the table's D gene call, TRBD1, was not cross checked with the DNA. TRBV1 is given as a pseudogene. The CDR3 runs 14 residues.